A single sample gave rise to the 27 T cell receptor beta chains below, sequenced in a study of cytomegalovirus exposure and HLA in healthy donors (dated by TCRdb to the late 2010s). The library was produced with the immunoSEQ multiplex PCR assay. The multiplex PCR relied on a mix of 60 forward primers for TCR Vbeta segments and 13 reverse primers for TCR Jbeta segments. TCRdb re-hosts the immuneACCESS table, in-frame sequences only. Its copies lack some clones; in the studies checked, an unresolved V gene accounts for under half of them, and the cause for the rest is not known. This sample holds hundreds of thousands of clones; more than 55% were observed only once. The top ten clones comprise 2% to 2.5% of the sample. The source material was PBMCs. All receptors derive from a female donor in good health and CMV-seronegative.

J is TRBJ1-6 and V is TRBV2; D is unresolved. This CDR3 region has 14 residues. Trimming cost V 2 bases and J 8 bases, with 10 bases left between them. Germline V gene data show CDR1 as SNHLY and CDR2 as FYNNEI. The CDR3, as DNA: TGTGCCAGCAGTGAACGGCAGGTGGATTCACCCCTCCACTTT. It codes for CASSERQVDSPLHF. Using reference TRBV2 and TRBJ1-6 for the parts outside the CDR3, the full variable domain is EPEVTQTPSHQVTQMGQEVILRCVPISNHLYFYWYRQILGQKVEFLVSFYNNEISEKSEIFDDQFSVERPDGSNFTLKIRSTKLEDSAMYFCASSERQVDSPLHFGNGTRLTVT.

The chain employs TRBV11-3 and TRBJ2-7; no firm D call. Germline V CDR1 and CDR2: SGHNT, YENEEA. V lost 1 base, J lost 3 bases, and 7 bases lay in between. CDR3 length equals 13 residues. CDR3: CASSLVADYEQYF. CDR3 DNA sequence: TGTGCCAGCAGCTTAGTCGCGGACTACGAGCAGTACTTC.

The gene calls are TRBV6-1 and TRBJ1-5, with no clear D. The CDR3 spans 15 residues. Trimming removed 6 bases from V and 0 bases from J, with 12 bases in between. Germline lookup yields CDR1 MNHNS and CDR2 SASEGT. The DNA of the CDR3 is TGTGCCAGCAGACTCCTGTTTGATAGCAATCAGCCCCAGCATTTT. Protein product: CASRLLFDSNQPQHF.

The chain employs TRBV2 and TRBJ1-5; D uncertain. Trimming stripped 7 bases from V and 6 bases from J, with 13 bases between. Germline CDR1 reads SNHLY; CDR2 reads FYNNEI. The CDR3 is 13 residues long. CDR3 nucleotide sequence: TGTGCCAGCAACGCCGTGGAGGGTCAGCCCCAGCATTTT. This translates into CASNAVEGQPQHF.

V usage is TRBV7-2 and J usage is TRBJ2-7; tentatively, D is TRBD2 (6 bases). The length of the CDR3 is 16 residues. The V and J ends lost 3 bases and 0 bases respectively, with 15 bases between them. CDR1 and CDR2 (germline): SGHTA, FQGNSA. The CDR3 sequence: CASSFGGSKSSYEQYF. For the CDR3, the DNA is TGTGCCAGCAGCTTCGGGGGAAGCAAGAGCTCCTACGAGCAGTACTTC.

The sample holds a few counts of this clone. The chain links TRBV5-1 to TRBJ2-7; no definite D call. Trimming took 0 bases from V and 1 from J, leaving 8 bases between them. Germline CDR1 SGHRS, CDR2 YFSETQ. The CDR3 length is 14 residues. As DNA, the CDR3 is TGCGCCAGCAGCTTGGTGCCAGAATCCTACGAGCAGTACTTC. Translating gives CASSLVPESYEQYF.

CDR3 protein: CASSLGAVLAKNIQYF. For the CDR3, the DNA is TGTGCCAGCAGCTTAGGGGCCGTCCTAGCCAAAAACATTCAGTACTTC. V is TRBV7-8 and J is TRBJ2-4; no reliable D call. The V gene's germline CDR1 is SGHVS and CDR2 FQNEAQ. V was shortened by 1 base and J by 0 bases, with 10 bases between the two germline ends. The CDR3 extends over 16 amino acids.

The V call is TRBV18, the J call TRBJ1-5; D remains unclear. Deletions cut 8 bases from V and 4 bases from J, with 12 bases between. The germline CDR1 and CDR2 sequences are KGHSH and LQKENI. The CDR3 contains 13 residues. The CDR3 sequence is CASPGQVNQPQHF. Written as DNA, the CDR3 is TGTGCCAGCCCTGGGCAGGTGAATCAGCCCCAGCATTTT.

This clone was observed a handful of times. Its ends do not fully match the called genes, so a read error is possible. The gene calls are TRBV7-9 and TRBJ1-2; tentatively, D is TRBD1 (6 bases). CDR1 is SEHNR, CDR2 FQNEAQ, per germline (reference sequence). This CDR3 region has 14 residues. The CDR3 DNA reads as TGTTCCAGCAGCTCGTACAGGGCTAACTATGGCTACACCTTC. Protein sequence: CSSSSYRANYGYTF. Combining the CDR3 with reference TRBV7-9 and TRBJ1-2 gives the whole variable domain DTGVSQNPRHKITKRGQNVTFRCDPISEHNRLYWYRQTLGQGPEFLTYFQNEAQLEKSRLLSDRFSAERPKGSFSTLEIQRTEQGDSAMYLCSSSSYRANYGYTFGSGTRLTVV.

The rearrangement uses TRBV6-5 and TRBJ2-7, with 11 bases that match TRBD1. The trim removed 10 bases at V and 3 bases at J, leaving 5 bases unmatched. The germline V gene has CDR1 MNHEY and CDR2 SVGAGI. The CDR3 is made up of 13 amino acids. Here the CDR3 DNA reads TGTGCCACCCGGGACAGGGGGATCTACGAGCAGTACTTC. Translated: CATRDRGIYEQYF.

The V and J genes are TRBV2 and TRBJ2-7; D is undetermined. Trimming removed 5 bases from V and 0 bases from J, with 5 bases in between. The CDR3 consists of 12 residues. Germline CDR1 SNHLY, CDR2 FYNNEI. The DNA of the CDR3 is TGTGCCAGCAGTCCCGTCTCCTACGAGCAGTACTTC. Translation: CASSPVSYEQYF.

The CDR3 nucleotides are TGTGCCAGCAGCGGACCCGGACAGCTGAACACTGAAGCTTTCTTT. It yields the protein CASSGPGQLNTEAFF. The chain carries TRBV9 and TRBJ1-1; tentatively, D is TRBD1 (6 bases). The CDR3 loop spans 15 amino acids. Trimming took 3 bases from V and 0 from J, leaving 12 bases between them. The germline V gene encodes CDR1 SGDLS and CDR2 YYNGEE.

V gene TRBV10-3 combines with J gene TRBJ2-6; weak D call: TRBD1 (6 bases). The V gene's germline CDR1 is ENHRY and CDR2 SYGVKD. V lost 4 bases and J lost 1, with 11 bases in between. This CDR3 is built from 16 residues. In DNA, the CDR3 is TGTGCCATCAGTGGAAATACAGGGTCTGGGGCCAACGTCCTGACTTTC. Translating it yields CAISGNTGSGANVLTF.

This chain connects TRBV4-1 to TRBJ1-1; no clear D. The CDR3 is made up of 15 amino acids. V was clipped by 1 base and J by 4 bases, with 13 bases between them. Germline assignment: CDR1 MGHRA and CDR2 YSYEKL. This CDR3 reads CASSQVRSVATEAFF. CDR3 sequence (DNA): TGCGCCAGCAGCCAAGTCCGGTCGGTTGCCACTGAAGCTTTCTTT.

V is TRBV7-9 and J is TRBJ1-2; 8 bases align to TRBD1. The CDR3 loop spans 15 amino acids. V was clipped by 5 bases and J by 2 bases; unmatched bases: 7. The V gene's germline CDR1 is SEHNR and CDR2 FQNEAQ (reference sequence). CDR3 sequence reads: CASSATGERNYGYTF. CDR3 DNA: TGTGCCAGCAGCGCGACAGGGGAGAGAAACTATGGCTACACCTTC.

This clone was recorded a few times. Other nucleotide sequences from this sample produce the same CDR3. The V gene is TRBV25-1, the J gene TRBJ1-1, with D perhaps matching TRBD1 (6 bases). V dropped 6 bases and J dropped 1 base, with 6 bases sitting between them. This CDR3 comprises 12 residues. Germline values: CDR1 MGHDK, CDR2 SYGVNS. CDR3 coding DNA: TGTGCCAGCAGACAGGGGAACACTGAAGCTTTCTTT. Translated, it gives CASRQGNTEAFF.

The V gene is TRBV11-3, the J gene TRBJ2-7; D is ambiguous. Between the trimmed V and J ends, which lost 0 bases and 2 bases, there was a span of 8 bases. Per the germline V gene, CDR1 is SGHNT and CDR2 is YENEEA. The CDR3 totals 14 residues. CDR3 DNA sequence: TGTGCCAGCAGCTTAGATACACCCGCCTACGAGCAGTACTTC. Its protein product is CASSLDTPAYEQYF.

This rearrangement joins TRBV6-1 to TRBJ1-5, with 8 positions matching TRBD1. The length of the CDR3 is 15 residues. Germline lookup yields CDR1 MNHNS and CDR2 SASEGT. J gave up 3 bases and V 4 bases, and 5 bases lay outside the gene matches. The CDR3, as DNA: TGTGCCAGCAGTGCACAGGGGGGAGCCAATCAGCCCCAGCATTTT. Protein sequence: CASSAQGGANQPQHF.

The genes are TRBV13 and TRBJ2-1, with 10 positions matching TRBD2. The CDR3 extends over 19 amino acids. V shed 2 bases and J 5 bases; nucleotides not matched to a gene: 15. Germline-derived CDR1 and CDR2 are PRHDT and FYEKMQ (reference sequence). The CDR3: CASSLSWRTSGSPNNEQFF. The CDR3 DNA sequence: TGTGCCAGCAGCTTAAGCTGGAGGACTAGCGGCTCTCCTAACAATGAGCAGTTCTTC.

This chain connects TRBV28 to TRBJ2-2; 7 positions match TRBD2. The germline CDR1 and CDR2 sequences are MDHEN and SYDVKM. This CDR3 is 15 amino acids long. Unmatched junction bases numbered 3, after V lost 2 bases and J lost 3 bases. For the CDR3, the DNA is TGTGCCAGCAGTTTACGGGACTATTACACCGGGGAGCTGTTTTTT. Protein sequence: CASSLRDYYTGELFF.

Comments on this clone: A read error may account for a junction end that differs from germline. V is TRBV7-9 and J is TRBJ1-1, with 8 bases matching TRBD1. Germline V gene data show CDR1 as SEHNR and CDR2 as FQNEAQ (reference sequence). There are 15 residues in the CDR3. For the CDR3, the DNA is TGTTCCAGCAGCCCGGGACAGGCCTTTAACACTGAAGCTTTCTTT. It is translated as CSSSPGQAFNTEAFF.

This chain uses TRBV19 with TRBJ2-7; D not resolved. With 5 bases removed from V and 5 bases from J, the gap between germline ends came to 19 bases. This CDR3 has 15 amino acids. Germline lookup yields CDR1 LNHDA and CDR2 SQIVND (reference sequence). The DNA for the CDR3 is TGTGCCAGTAGTCCAACCCATGGCGGTACGAACGAGCAGTACTTC. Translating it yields CASSPTHGGTNEQYF. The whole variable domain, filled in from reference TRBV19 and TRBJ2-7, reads DGGITQSPKYLFRKEGQNVTLSCEQNLNHDAMYWYRQDPGQGLRLIYYSQIVNDFQKGDIAEGYSVSREKKESFPLTVTSAQKNPTAFYLCASSPTHGGTNEQYFGPGTRLTVT.

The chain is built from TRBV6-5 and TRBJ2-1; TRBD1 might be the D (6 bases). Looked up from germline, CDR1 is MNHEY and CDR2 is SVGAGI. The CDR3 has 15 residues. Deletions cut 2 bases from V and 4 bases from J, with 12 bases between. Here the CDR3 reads CASSYPGRGYNEQFF. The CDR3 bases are TGTGCCAGCAGTTACCCGGGCAGGGGATACAATGAGCAGTTCTTC.

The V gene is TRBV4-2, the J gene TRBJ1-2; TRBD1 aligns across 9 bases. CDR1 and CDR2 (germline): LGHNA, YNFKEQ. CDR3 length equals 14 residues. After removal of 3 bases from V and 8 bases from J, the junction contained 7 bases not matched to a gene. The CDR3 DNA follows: TGTGCCAGCAGCCATCGGGACAGGGCCGCGGGCTACACCTTC. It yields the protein CASSHRDRAAGYTF.

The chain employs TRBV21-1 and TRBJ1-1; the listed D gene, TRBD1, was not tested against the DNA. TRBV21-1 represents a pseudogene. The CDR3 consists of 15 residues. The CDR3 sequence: CASRMRDRAATEAFF. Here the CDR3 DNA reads TGTGCCAGCAGGATGCGGGACAGGGCGGCCACTGAAGCTTTCTTT.

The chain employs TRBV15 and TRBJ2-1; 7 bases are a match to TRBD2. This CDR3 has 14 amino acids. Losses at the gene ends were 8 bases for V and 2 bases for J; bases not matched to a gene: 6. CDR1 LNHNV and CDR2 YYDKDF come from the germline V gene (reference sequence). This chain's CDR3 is CATVPGLPYNEQFF. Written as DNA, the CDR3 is TGTGCCACCGTGCCGGGACTACCCTACAATGAGCAGTTCTTC.

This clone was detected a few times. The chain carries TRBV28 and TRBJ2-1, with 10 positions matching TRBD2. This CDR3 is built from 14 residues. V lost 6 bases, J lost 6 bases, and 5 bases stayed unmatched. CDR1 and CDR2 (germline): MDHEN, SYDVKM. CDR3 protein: CASSHASGGNEQFF. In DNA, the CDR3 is TGTGCCAGCAGCCACGCTAGCGGGGGCAATGAGCAGTTCTTC.